This paragraph reports one T cell receptor (beta chain). This CDR3 region has 17 residues. Germline V CDR1 and CDR2: SGHRS, YFSETQ. V lost 0 bases, J lost 0 bases, and 8 bases stayed unmatched. Produced via immunoSEQ multiplex PCR; TCRdb's table is partial and in-frame only. The sample carries roughly 250,000 clones, 85% to 95% recorded once. The data derive from a study of blood T cell repertoires in COVID-19. Recovered participants had two consecutive negative NP/OP PCR tests, healthcare professional clearance, or symptom resolution. Sequencing was carried out using PBMCs or T cells enriched from blood (not recorded which). This TCR was recovered from a woman under 30 who had recovered from COVID-19. This chain joins TRBV5-1 and TRBJ1-1; TRBD1 agrees at 7 bases. The CDR3 spells CASSLDRDSILNTEAFF. Written as DNA, the CDR3 is TGCGCCAGCAGCTTGGACCGGGACAGTATATTGAACACTGAAGCTTTCTTT.